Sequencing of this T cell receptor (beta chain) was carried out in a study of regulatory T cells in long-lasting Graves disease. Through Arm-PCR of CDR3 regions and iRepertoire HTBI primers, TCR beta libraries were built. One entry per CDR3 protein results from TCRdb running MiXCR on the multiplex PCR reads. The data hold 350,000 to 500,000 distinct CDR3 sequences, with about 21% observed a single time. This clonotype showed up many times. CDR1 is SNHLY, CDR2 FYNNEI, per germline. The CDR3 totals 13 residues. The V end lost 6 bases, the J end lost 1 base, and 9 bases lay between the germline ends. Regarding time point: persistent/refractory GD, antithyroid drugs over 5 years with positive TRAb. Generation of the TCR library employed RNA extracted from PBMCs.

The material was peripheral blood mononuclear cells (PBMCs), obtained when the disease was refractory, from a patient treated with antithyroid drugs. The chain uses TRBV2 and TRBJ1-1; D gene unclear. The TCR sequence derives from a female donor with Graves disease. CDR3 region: CASRTEGNTEAFF. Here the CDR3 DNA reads TGTGCCAGCAGGACCGAGGGGAACACTGAAGCTTTCTTT. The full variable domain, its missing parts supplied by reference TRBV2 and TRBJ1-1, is EPEVTQTPSHQVTQMGQEVILRCVPISNHLYFYWYRQILGQKVEFLVSFYNNEISEKSEIFDDQFSVERPDGSNFTLKIRSTKLEDSAMYFCASRTEGNTEAFFGQGTRLTVV.